This TCR beta chain was observed in a study of blood T cell repertoires in COVID-19. Study in general: Some COVID-19 samples were acute and others convalescent; all came from the United States, Italy and Spain. PBMCs, B-cell-depleted T cells, or T cells were the source of the cDNA or gDNA that made up the material.

Authors' processing steps: Estimates of nucleated cell counts were drawn from the amplification of reference gene primers. Some clones are missing from TCRdb's copy, which holds only in-frame ones; the method was immunoSEQ multiplex PCR. The V and J calls and clone size are taken from that table; D and trimming were inferred from the DNA. This table holds roughly 42,000 clones, 79% found once. Trimming shortened V by 4 bases and J by 3 bases, and 11 bases separated the two germline ends. CDR3 size: 14 residues. In germline, CDR1 is SGHRS, CDR2 YFSETQ. Sample: peripheral blood. The chain joins TRBV5-1 to TRBJ1-5; TRBD1 might be the D (5 bases). This receptor was taken from an elderly woman with acute or convalescent COVID-19. The CDR3 is CASSHGGVNQPQHF. The CDR3 DNA follows: TGCGCCAGCAGCCATGGGGGGGTCAATCAGCCCCAGCATTTT.